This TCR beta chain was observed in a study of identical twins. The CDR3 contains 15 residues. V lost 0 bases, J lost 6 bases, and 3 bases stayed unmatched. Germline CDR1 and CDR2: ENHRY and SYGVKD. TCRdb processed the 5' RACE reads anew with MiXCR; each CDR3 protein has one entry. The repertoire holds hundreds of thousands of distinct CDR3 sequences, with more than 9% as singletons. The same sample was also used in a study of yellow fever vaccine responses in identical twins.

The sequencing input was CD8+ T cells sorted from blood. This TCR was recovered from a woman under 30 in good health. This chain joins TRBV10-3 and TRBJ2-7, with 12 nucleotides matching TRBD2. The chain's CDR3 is CAISESASGGGEQYV. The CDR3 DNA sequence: TGTGCCATCAGTGAGTCGGCTAGCGGGGGGGGCGAGCAGTACGTC.